This entry concerns a single TCR beta chain. The target antigen is unknown. Authors' methods: Owing to the provision of junction-only sequences devoid of quality scores by immunoSEQ, filtering differed. The repertoire was sequenced with immunoSEQ multiplex PCR; TCRdb's copy has only in-frame clones and lacks some. Clone size and V and J calls were adopted from that table, with D and trimming inferred from the DNA. Here the sample spans more than 2,000,000 clones, 90% to 95% being singletons. The sample is drawn from a study of shared clonotypes between healthy human individuals. Study-wide background: CD4 naive and CD4 memory each took three plates per donor, while CD8 naive took two and CD8 memory one.

Findings and caveats of the study: The authors expected sequencing depth to affect clonotype sharing among donors. Relative to memory subsets, naive subsets generally showed larger estimated richness.

This CDR3 is built from 14 residues. J was trimmed by 6 bases and V by 10 bases; bases with no gene match: 9. Per the germline V gene, CDR1 is SNHLY and CDR2 is FYNNEI. The chain recombines TRBV2 with TRBJ1-6; the match to TRBD1 covers 7 bases. The material sequenced was naive CD4+ T cells sorted from blood. As to subset: CD45RA+ positively selected. The sequence was collected from a man aged 18 to 30 in good health. CDR3 amino acids: CAIGKQGSNSPLHF. The CDR3 coding sequence is TGTGCCATCGGAAAACAGGGGTCTAATTCACCCCTCCACTTT.